Sequencing of this T cell receptor (beta chain) was carried out in a study of blood T cell repertoires in COVID-19. Overall study context: Both acute and convalescent COVID-19 samples were obtained from the United States, Italy and Spain. PBMCs, B-cell-depleted T cells, or T cells were the source of the cDNA or gDNA that made up the material.

CDR1 is SGDLS, CDR2 YYNGEE, per germline. This CDR3 region has 16 residues. The ends were cut back, 0 bases at V and 3 bases at J, with 14 bases in the middle. Per the study methods: Reference gene primer amplification gave estimated nucleated cell counts. The method was immunoSEQ multiplex PCR; TCRdb's version includes in-frame clones alone and lacks a portion of them. From that table come the V and J calls and clone size; the DNA was used to work out D and trimming. The sample includes approximately 210,000 clones, roughly nine tenths of them seen just once. The gene calls are TRBV9 and TRBJ2-3; D may be TRBD2 (6 bases). The receptor was isolated from a man aged 35-49 years with acute or convalescent COVID-19. The specimen was peripheral blood. The CDR3 region is CASSVAPSAGTDTQYF. CDR3 nucleotide sequence: TGTGCCAGCAGCGTAGCTCCTAGCGCGGGAACAGATACGCAGTATTTT.